One sample yielded the 2 T cell receptor beta chains listed below, sequenced in a study of shared clonotypes between healthy human individuals. TCRdb's table, derived via immunoSEQ multiplex PCR, lists solely in-frame clones and lacks some. The repertoire includes 2 million or so clones, over 85% of them detected once, and roughly 0.13% sits in the top ten. Sequencing was done on a sample of naive CD4+ T cells sorted from blood. The subset: CD45RA+ positively selected. These receptors all stem from a man younger than 35 in good health.

The chain uses TRBV7-3 and TRBJ2-1; a possible D gene is TRBD2 (6 bases). Looked up from germline, CDR1 is SGHTA and CDR2 is FQGTGA. The CDR3 runs 13 residues. The V end lost 4 bases, the J end lost 7 bases, and 11 bases lay between the germline ends. CDR3 region: CASSYGGVNEQFF. CDR3 DNA sequence: TGTGCCAGCAGCTATGGCGGGGTGAATGAGCAGTTCTTC.

The V gene is TRBV19, the J gene TRBJ1-1; D is uncertain. Looked up from germline, CDR1 is LNHDA and CDR2 is SQIVND (reference sequence). This CDR3 is built from 14 residues. The V gene lost 7 bases and the J gene lost 4 bases, with 16 bases spanning the gap. The chain's CDR3 is CASTPRGWGTEAFF. In nucleotides, the CDR3 is TGTGCCAGTACCCCTCGAGGTTGGGGCACTGAAGCTTTCTTT.